These 29 T cell receptor beta chains were sequenced from one sample in a study of T cell changes during pregnancy in multiple sclerosis. Only in-frame clones appear in the TCRdb table, and some are missing; sequencing was by immunoSEQ multiplex PCR. The sample has some 28,000 clones; about 89% are singletons. This specimen consisted of CD4+ T cells from peripheral blood mononuclear cells, obtained in the first trimester of pregnancy. The source is a female donor in good health, enrolled as a control in a pregnancy study.

The J gene is TRBJ2-5, the V gene TRBV19; possibly TRBD1 for D (6 bases). This CDR3 contains 15 residues. Between the trimmed V and J ends, which lost 3 bases and 4 bases, there was a span of 15 bases. From germline, CDR1 is LNHDA and CDR2 SQIVND (reference sequence). The CDR3 here is CASSMSPGTIETQYF. CDR3 bases: TGTGCCAGTAGTATGTCTCCAGGGACAATAGAGACCCAGTACTTC.

The rearrangement uses TRBV6-1 and TRBJ1-4, with D tentatively TRBD1 (5 bases). CDR1 and CDR2 (germline): MNHNS, SASEGT. The CDR3 contains 14 residues. Trimming removed 5 bases at V and 6 bases at J, with 13 bases between. Written as DNA, the CDR3 is TGTGCCAGCAGTACGGAGGGGATAGATGAAAAACTGTTTTTT. It encodes CASSTEGIDEKLFF.

The V call is TRBV19, the J call TRBJ1-5; no clear D. This CDR3 spans 13 amino acids. The germline V gene has CDR1 LNHDA and CDR2 SQIVND (reference sequence). The V end was cut by 9 bases, the J end by 6 bases, with 15 bases between. CDR3 DNA sequence: TGTGCCAGCAAGGGAGTAAACATTCAGCCCCAGCATTTT. It translates to CASKGVNIQPQHF. The full variable domain, its missing parts supplied by reference TRBV19 and TRBJ1-5, is DGGITQSPKYLFRKEGQNVTLSCEQNLNHDAMYWYRQDPGQGLRLIYYSQIVNDFQKGDIAEGYSVSREKKESFPLTVTSAQKNPTAFYLCASKGVNIQPQHFGDGTRLSIL.

The chain recombines TRBV18 with TRBJ2-5, with 8 bases lining up with TRBD2. The V gene's germline CDR1 is KGHSH and CDR2 LQKENI. The trim removed 2 bases at V and 4 bases at J, leaving 3 bases unmatched. The CDR3 sequence is 14 residues long. CDR3 bases: TGTGCCAGCTCACCAGGACTAGCACGAGAGACCCAGTACTTC. It codes for CASSPGLARETQYF. The complete variable domain, with remaining parts taken from reference TRBV18 and TRBJ2-5, reads NAGVMQNPRHLVRRRGQEARLRCSPMKGHSHVYWYRQLPEEGLKFMVYLQKENIIDESGMPKERFSAEFPKEGPSILRIQQVVRGDSAAYFCASSPGLARETQYFGPGTRLLVL.

The rearrangement links TRBV13 to TRBJ1-6, with TRBD1 identical over 9 bases. This CDR3 spans 15 amino acids. CDR1 is PRHDT and CDR2 is FYEKMQ in the germline V gene (reference sequence). Losses at the gene ends were 3 bases for V and 9 bases for J; bases not matched to a gene: 6. CDR3 in amino acids: CASSLGGTGRSPLHF. In nucleotides, the CDR3 is TGTGCCAGCAGCTTGGGGGGGACAGGGCGTTCACCCCTCCACTTT.

In this sample, this clone turned up once. This chain links TRBV5-1 with TRBJ1-2, with 7 bases lining up with TRBD1. Germline V gives CDR1 SGHRS, CDR2 YFSETQ. J lost 7 bases, V lost 4 bases, and 7 bases had no gene match. The CDR3 loop spans 13 amino acids. CDR3: CASSPETGFGYTF. The CDR3 bases are TGCGCCAGCAGCCCCGAGACAGGGTTTGGCTACACCTTC.

The rearrangement joins TRBV28 to TRBJ1-1, with D perhaps matching TRBD1 (6 bases). The CDR3 length is 18 residues. CDR1 is MDHEN and CDR2 is SYDVKM in the germline V gene. Trimming took 0 bases from V and 4 from J, leaving 21 bases between them. The CDR3 nucleotides read TGTGCCAGCAGTTTATGGGGCCCAGGGGCGGAATATGGCACTGAAGCTTTCTTT. This sequence encodes CASSLWGPGAEYGTEAFF.

The V call is TRBV29-1, the J call TRBJ1-4; tentatively, D is TRBD1 (5 bases). Trimming removed 3 bases from V and 7 bases from J, with 12 bases in between. There are 13 residues in the CDR3. Germline loops: CDR1 SQVTM, CDR2 ANQGSEA. CDR3 nucleotide sequence: TGCAGCGTTGAGGAGGGAAGGGGTGAAAAACTGTTTTTT. Its protein product is CSVEEGRGEKLFF. The full variable domain, completed using reference TRBV29-1 and TRBJ1-4, is SAVISQKPSRDICQRGTSLTIQCQVDSQVTMMFWYRQQPGQSLTLIATANQGSEATYESGFVIDKFPISRPNLTFSTLTVSNMSPEDSSIYLCSVEEGRGEKLFFGSGTQLSVL.

The chain recombines TRBV5-1 with TRBJ2-1; the match to TRBD2 covers 9 bases. This CDR3 comprises 16 residues. Germline values: CDR1 SGHRS, CDR2 YFSETQ. V shed 0 bases and J 7 bases; nucleotides not matched to a gene: 8. In DNA, the CDR3 is TGCGCCAGCAGCTTGGGCGCGGGAGGGCCTAATAATGAGCAGTTCTTC. Amino acid sequence: CASSLGAGGPNNEQFF.

The J gene is TRBJ1-4, the V gene TRBV5-6, with TRBD1 matching 7 bases. The length of the CDR3 is 15 residues. V gave up 2 bases and J gave up 0 bases; unmatched junction bases: 1. Germline-derived CDR1 and CDR2 are SGHDT and YYEEEE. The CDR3 coding sequence is TGTGCCAGCAGCTTTGGGACAGCAACTAATGAAAAACTGTTTTTT. It is translated as CASSFGTATNEKLFF. Full variable domain (missing parts from reference TRBV5-6 and TRBJ1-4): DAGVTQSPTHLIKTRGQQVTLRCSPKSGHDTVSWYQQALGQGPQFIFQYYEEEERQRGNFPDRFSGHQFPNYSSELNVNALLLGDSALYLCASSFGTATNEKLFFGSGTQLSVL.

The chain couples TRBV6-5 to TRBJ1-4; the D gene is possibly TRBD1 (5 bases). This CDR3 region has 15 residues. Deletions cut 7 bases from V and 0 bases from J, with 12 bases between. CDR1 MNHEY and CDR2 SVGAGI come from the germline V gene. The DNA for the CDR3 is TGTGCCAGCAATCCGGGGGGATCAACTAATGAAAAACTGTTTTTT. Translating gives CASNPGGSTNEKLFF.

The chain is built from TRBV7-9 and TRBJ2-3; 8 nucleotides match TRBD2. The CDR3 runs to 16 residues. J lost 6 bases, V lost 5 bases, and 13 bases had no gene match. The germline gives CDR1 SEHNR, CDR2 FQNEAQ (reference sequence). In DNA form, the CDR3 reads TGTGCCAGCAGCCTTATACTAGCGGACTTTGGGGATACGCAGTATTTT. Its translation: CASSLILADFGDTQYF.

This clone has a single count. The J gene is TRBJ2-1, the V gene TRBV10-3; 7 nucleotides match TRBD2. The CDR3 runs to 14 residues. V shed 6 bases and J 0 bases; nucleotides not matched to a gene: 2. Germline V CDR1 and CDR2: ENHRY, SYGVKD. The DNA of the CDR3 is TGTGCCATCAGCGGGGGGACCTCCTACAATGAGCAGTTCTTC. Its translation: CAISGGTSYNEQFF.

This chain connects TRBV11-3 to TRBJ2-1, with 10 bases that match TRBD2. The CDR3 consists of 15 residues. Unmatched junction bases numbered 5, after V lost 5 bases and J lost 4 bases. Germline V gene data show CDR1 as SGHNT and CDR2 as YENEEA. The CDR3 coding sequence is TGTGCCAGCAGCACCGGGACTAGCGATTACAATGAGCAGTTCTTC. Amino acid sequence: CASSTGTSDYNEQFF. The full variable domain, in which reference TRBV11-3 and TRBJ2-1 provide the parts outside the CDR3, is EAGVVQSPRYKIIEKKQPVAFWCNPISGHNTLYWYLQNLGQGPELLIRYENEEAVDDSQLPKDRFSAERLKGVDSTLKIQPAELGDSAVYLCASSTGTSDYNEQFFGPGTRLTVL.

This clone was counted a single time. The CDR3 loop reads CASSQDGRGTDTQYF. CDR3 nucleotides: TGCGCCAGCAGCCAAGACGGGAGAGGCACAGATACGCAGTATTTT. V usage is TRBV4-1 and J usage is TRBJ2-3; D might be TRBD2 (6 bases). The CDR3 has 15 residues. V lost 0 bases and J 1 base, leaving 8 bases between the germline ends. Germline CDR1 and CDR2: MGHRA and YSYEKL.

The rearrangement joins TRBV4-2 to TRBJ2-2, with a tentative D call TRBD2 (5 bases). Germline-derived CDR1 and CDR2 are LGHNA and YNFKEQ. V was cut by 0 bases and J by 7 bases, with 12 bases left in between. CDR3 length: 15 amino acids. CDR3 protein: CASSQEAGEHGELFF. Written as DNA, the CDR3 is TGTGCCAGCAGCCAAGAGGCCGGGGAACACGGGGAGCTGTTTTTT.

The chain employs TRBV5-4 and TRBJ1-2, with TRBD1 identical over 7 bases. Per germline, CDR1 SGHNT and CDR2 YYREEE (reference sequence). With 0 bases clipped from V and 4 bases from J, the junction kept 9 bases outside the gene matches. The CDR3 covers 16 residues. Here the CDR3 reads CASSLGGDSLPYGYTF. The CDR3 DNA follows: TGTGCCAGCAGCTTGGGTGGGGACAGCCTACCCTATGGCTACACCTTC.

The gene calls are TRBV19 and TRBJ1-2, with D unresolved. V was pared by 5 bases and J by 0 bases, with 7 bases between. This CDR3 spans 13 amino acids. Germline lookup yields CDR1 LNHDA and CDR2 SQIVND (reference sequence). The CDR3 region is CASSWGANYGYTF. In nucleotides, the CDR3 is TGTGCCAGTAGTTGGGGAGCTAACTATGGCTACACCTTC.

The J gene is TRBJ2-5, the V gene TRBV5-4; 8 bases agree with TRBD1. The CDR3 runs 15 residues. CDR1 SGHNT and CDR2 YYREEE come from the germline V gene (reference sequence). Unmatched junction bases numbered 10, after V lost 5 bases and J lost 4 bases. In DNA form, the CDR3 reads TGTGCCAGCAGTGTGGACAGGGCAGTGGCAGAGACCCAGTACTTC. Translated, it gives CASSVDRAVAETQYF. Full variable domain (missing parts from reference TRBV5-4 and TRBJ2-5): ETGVTQSPTHLIKTRGQQVTLRCSSQSGHNTVSWYQQALGQGPQFIFQYYREEENGRGNFPPRFSGLQFPNYSSELNVNALELDDSALYLCASSVDRAVAETQYFGPGTRLLVL.

The rearrangement uses TRBV18 and TRBJ2-7; 7 bases line up with TRBD1. Per germline, CDR1 KGHSH and CDR2 LQKENI. The CDR3 contains 14 residues. The junction had 8 bases not matched to a gene; V was cut back by 6 bases and J by 3 bases. CDR3 residues: CASSAGTAIYEQYF. The CDR3 bases are TGTGCCAGCTCCGCAGGGACAGCTATCTACGAGCAGTACTTC.

This clone showed up just a few times. This chain uses TRBV19 with TRBJ2-5; possible D gene TRBD1, 5 bases. Germline loops: CDR1 LNHDA, CDR2 SQIVND (reference sequence). The CDR3 is 15 residues long. V lost 3 bases and J lost 1, with 12 bases in between. Here the CDR3 reads CASSIRRRAQETQYF. The DNA of the CDR3 is TGTGCCAGTAGTATTCGGCGCAGGGCCCAAGAGACCCAGTACTTC. Full variable domain (missing parts from reference TRBV19 and TRBJ2-5): DGGITQSPKYLFRKEGQNVTLSCEQNLNHDAMYWYRQDPGQGLRLIYYSQIVNDFQKGDIAEGYSVSREKKESFPLTVTSAQKNPTAFYLCASSIRRRAQETQYFGPGTRLLVL.

J is TRBJ2-6 and V is TRBV11-2, with a tentative D call TRBD2 (7 bases). The CDR3 is made up of 16 amino acids. The V gene's germline CDR1 is SGHAT and CDR2 FQNNGV. V lost 5 bases and J lost 0, with 11 bases in between. The CDR3 loop is CASSPGGFSGANVLTF. The CDR3 DNA sequence: TGTGCCAGCAGCCCGGGGGGCTTCTCTGGGGCCAACGTCCTGACTTTC. Supplemented by reference TRBV11-2 and TRBJ2-6, the full variable domain reads EAGVAQSPRYKIIEKRQSVAFWCNPISGHATLYWYQQILGQGPKLLIQFQNNGVVDDSQLPKDRFSAERLKGVDSTLKIQPAKLEDSAVYLCASSPGGFSGANVLTFGAGSRLTVL.

This clone was seen only a few times. The rearrangement uses TRBV4-1 and TRBJ1-1, with no clear D. This CDR3 contains 14 residues. Germline-derived CDR1 and CDR2 are MGHRA and YSYEKL. V was clipped by 4 bases and J by 2 bases, with 11 bases between them. The CDR3, as DNA: TGCGCCAGCAGCCCCAGGTCGGGAAACACTGAAGCTTTCTTT. This encodes CASSPRSGNTEAFF.

This chain joins TRBV28 and TRBJ2-7; D not certain. V was cut by 3 bases and J by 2 bases, with 11 bases left in between. CDR3 length: 14 amino acids. Germline CDR1 reads MDHEN; CDR2 reads SYDVKM. This chain's CDR3 is CASSLASPPYEQYF. For the CDR3, the DNA is TGTGCCAGCAGTTTGGCCTCTCCCCCCTACGAGCAGTACTTC. Using reference TRBV28 and TRBJ2-7 for the parts outside the CDR3, the full variable domain is DVKVTQSSRYLVKRTGEKVFLECVQDMDHENMFWYRQDPGLGLRLIYFSYDVKMKEKGDIPEGYSVSREKKERFSLILESASTNQTSMYLCASSLASPPYEQYFGPGTRLTVT.

The rearrangement uses TRBV6-1 and TRBJ1-2; 7 bases fit TRBD1. The CDR3 totals 13 residues. Trimming took 5 bases from V and 8 from J; bases not matched to a gene: 8. Germline V gene lookup returns CDR1 MNHNS and CDR2 SASEGT. The CDR3 is CASSPDRTGGYTF. CDR3 in DNA: TGTGCCAGCAGTCCGGACAGGACGGGGGGCTACACCTTC.

This clone was counted once. V and J are TRBV11-2 and TRBJ1-5, with a weak D call TRBD1 (5 bases). Trimming stripped 2 bases from V and 5 bases from J, with 13 bases between. CDR1 SGHAT and CDR2 FQNNGV come from the germline V gene. CDR3 length equals 15 residues. CDR3 DNA sequence: TGTGCCAGCAGCTTATTGCCGGGGGGTGATCAGCCCCAGCATTTT. Its translation is CASSLLPGGDQPQHF.

V usage is TRBV28 and J usage is TRBJ2-7; the D gene is possibly TRBD2 (5 bases). This CDR3 comprises 11 residues. CDR1 and CDR2 (germline): MDHEN, SYDVKM. V was pared by 8 bases and J by 6 bases, with 11 bases between. For the CDR3, the DNA is TGTGCCAGCCGAGGGTATCTCGAGCAGTACTTC. It codes for CASRGYLEQYF.

The J gene is TRBJ1-4, the V gene TRBV2, with D maybe TRBD1 (6 bases). The CDR3 covers 14 residues. V lost 7 bases to trimming and J lost 8 bases, with 17 bases between them. Germline V CDR1 and CDR2: SNHLY, FYNNEI. CDR3 residues: CASTLTGSGEKLFF. CDR3 in DNA: TGTGCCAGCACCCTTACAGGGTCTGGGGAAAAACTGTTTTTT.

V and J are TRBV11-2 and TRBJ2-3; possibly TRBD1 for D (6 bases). Trimming pared 5 bases from V and 5 bases from J, leaving 11 bases between. Germline loops: CDR1 SGHAT, CDR2 FQNNGV. This CDR3 comprises 13 residues. CDR3 region: CASSQGSVDTQYF. The CDR3 DNA sequence: TGTGCCAGCAGCCAGGGGAGCGTAGATACGCAGTATTTT.